This TCR beta chain appears in the sequencing data of a study of blood T cells in healthy people across ages. Study information: Researchers report that template switching captured about one barcoded beta molecule per two T cells. General study results and limits: Bulk PBMC profiling left naive and antigen-experienced comparisons inconclusive. It was held that the diversity estimates obtained from one million T cells were underestimates.

Of note for this clonotype: Its antigen is not identified.

The second PCR ran roughly 7 to 12 cycles with a sample-barcoded 5' primer and J-beta primers. TCRdb fed the 5' RACE reads into MiXCR, producing one record per CDR3 protein. The table has about 670,000 distinct CDR3 sequences, roughly 41% seen once. This CDR3 contains 15 residues. Looked up from germline, CDR1 is DFQATT and CDR2 is SNEGSKA (reference sequence). Around 10 milliliters of peripheral blood were drawn from each donor. The sequencing input was blood. This clonotype originated in an elderly man in good health. The chain uses TRBV20-1 and TRBJ2-5, with TRBD1 matching 10 bases. Judging by the DNA end, TRBJ2-7 fits better; the J call may be wrong. The CDR3 spells CSARDHSGTGAEQYF. CDR3 sequence (DNA): TGCAGTGCTAGGGATCACTCAGGGACAGGGGCCGAGCAGTACTTC.